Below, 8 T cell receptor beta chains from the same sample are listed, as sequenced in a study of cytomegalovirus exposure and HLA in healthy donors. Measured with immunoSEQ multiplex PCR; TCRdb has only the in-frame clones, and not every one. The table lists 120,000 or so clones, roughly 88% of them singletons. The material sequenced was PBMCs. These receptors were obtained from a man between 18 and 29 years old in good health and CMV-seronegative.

CDR3 loop: CASSLRQGTNQPQHF. The CDR3 nucleotides read TGTGCCAGCAGCTTAAGACAGGGGACCAATCAGCCCCAGCATTTT. The chain links TRBV7-6 to TRBJ1-5; 8 nucleotides match TRBD1. Losses at the gene ends were 2 bases for V and 3 bases for J; bases not matched to a gene: 3. This CDR3 contains 15 residues. The germline V gene encodes CDR1 SGHVS and CDR2 FNYEAQ.

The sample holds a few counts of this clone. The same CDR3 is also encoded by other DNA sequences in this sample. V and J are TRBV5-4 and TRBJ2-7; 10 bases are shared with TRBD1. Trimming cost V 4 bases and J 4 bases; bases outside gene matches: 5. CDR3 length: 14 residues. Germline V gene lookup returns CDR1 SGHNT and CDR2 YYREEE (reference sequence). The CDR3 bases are TGTGCCAGCAGCCTCGGACAGGGGGGGTACGAGCAGTACTTC. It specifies CASSLGQGGYEQYF.

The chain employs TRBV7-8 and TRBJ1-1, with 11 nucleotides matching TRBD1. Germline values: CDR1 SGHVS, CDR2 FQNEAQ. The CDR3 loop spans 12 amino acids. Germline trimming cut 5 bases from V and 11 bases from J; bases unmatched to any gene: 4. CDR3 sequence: CASSPRDRGAFF. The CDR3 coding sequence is TGTGCCAGCAGCCCCCGGGACAGGGGGGCTTTCTTT.

The DNA for the CDR3 is TGTGCCTGGGGAAATAGCGGGGACACAGATACGCAGTATTTT. Amino acid sequence: CAWGNSGDTDTQYF. J is TRBJ2-3 and V is TRBV30; the match to TRBD2 covers 8 bases. The V gene's germline CDR1 is GTSNPN and CDR2 SVGIG (reference sequence). J was trimmed by 2 bases and V by 5 bases; bases with no gene match: 6. The CDR3 contains 14 residues.

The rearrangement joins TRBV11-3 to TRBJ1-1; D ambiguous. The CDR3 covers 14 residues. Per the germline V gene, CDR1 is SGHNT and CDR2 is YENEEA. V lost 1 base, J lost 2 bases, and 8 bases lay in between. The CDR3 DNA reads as TGTGCCAGCAGCTTAGGTGGCAGTAACACTGAAGCTTTCTTT. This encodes CASSLGGSNTEAFF.

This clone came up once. The CDR3 DNA follows: TGTGCCAGCAGCCAAAACAGGGGGAACACTGAAGCTTTCTTT. This encodes CASSQNRGNTEAFF. The V call is TRBV4-2, the J call TRBJ1-1; TRBD1 matches at 7 bases. After removal of 2 bases from V and 1 base from J, the junction contained 1 base not matched to a gene. Per the germline V gene, CDR1 is LGHNA and CDR2 is YNFKEQ. The CDR3 contains 14 residues.

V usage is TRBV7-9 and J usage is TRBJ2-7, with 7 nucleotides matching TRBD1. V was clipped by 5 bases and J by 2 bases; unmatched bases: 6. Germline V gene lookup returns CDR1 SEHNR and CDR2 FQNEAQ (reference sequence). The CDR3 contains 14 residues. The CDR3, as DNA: TGTGCCAGCAGCCCAGACAGGGTCCCCTACGAGCAGTACTTC. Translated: CASSPDRVPYEQYF.

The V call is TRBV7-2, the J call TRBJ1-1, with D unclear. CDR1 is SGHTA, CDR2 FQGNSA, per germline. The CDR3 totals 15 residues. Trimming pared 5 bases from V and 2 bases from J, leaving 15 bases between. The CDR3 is CASSKWADPNTEAFF. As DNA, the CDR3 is TGTGCCAGCAGCAAATGGGCCGATCCAAACACTGAAGCTTTCTTT.